The subject of this entry is one TCR beta chain. Its antigen is still unknown. This sample stems from a study of T cell responses to AZD1222 COVID-19 vaccine. Study as a whole: Pooling was applied to second doses at about 4 or about 12 weeks. Study-wide findings and caveats: Dominant CD4 TCR responses targeted spike regions 160-218 and 743-854. Among spike-specific TCRs, nearly half reportedly target unmutated variant regions.

The table came from immunoSEQ multiplex PCR; TCRdb's copy has only in-frame clones and leaves some out. Counted here are approximately 120,000 clones, 91% occurring once; the ten biggest clones make up around 7.5%. The CDR3 covers 16 residues. Germline CDR1 is SGHAT and CDR2 is FQNNGV. Trimming left V 0 bases short and J 0 bases short, with 9 bases between. This clonotype was obtained from an adult in good health. The chain joins TRBV11-2 to TRBJ2-1, with D unresolved. This sample comprised peripheral blood, obtained on day 0 of AZD1222 vaccination. CDR3 in DNA: TGTGCCAGCAGCTTAGATCTAAGCCGCTCCTACAATGAGCAGTTCTTC. Amino acid sequence: CASSLDLSRSYNEQFF. The complete variable domain, with remaining parts taken from reference TRBV11-2 and TRBJ2-1, reads EAGVAQSPRYKIIEKRQSVAFWCNPISGHATLYWYQQILGQGPKLLIQFQNNGVVDDSQLPKDRFSAERLKGVDSTLKIQPAKLEDSAVYLCASSLDLSRSYNEQFFGPGTRLTVL.